The entry below describes one TCR beta chain. The antigen remains unidentified. These data belong to a study of T cell responses to AZD1222 COVID-19 vaccine. Findings and caveats of the study: White British ancestry dominated among donors, who included more females, and clonal diversity was possibly underestimated.

The CDR3 totals 16 residues. Trimming pared 4 bases from V and 7 bases from J, leaving 19 bases between. Germline V gene sequence: CDR1 LNHNV, CDR2 YYDKDF (reference sequence). Measured with immunoSEQ multiplex PCR; TCRdb has only the in-frame clones, and not every one. The data hold more than 95,000 clones, with about 92% observed a single time. The material was peripheral blood, obtained on day 0 of AZD1222 vaccination. The chain joins TRBV15 to TRBJ2-2; a possible D gene is TRBD1 (6 bases). This TCR came from an adult in good health. The CDR3 region is CATSKSLGRGGGELFF. The CDR3 nucleotides read TGTGCCACCAGCAAATCGTTAGGGAGAGGGGGCGGGGAGCTGTTTTTT.